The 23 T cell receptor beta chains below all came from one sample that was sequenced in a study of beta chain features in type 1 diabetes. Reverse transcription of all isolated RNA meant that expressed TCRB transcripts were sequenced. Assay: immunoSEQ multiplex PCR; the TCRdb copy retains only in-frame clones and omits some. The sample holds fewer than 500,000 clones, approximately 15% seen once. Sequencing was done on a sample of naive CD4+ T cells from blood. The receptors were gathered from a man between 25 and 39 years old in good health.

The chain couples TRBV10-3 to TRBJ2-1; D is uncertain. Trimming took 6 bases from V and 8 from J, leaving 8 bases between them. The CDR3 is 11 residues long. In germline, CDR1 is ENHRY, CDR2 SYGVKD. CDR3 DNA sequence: TGTGCCATCAGCCACGAGTATGAGCAGTTCTTC. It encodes CAISHEYEQFF.

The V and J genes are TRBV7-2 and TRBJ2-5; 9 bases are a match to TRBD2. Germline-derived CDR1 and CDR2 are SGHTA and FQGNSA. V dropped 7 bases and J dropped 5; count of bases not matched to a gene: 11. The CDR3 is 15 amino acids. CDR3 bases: TGTGCCAGCACCGCCTCGGCGGGGGGGTGGGAGACCCAGTACTTC. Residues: CASTASAGGWETQYF.

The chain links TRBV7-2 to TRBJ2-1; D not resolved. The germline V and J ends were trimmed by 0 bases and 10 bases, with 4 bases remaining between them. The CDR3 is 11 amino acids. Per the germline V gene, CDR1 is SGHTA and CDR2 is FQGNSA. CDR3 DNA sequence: TGTGCCAGCAGCTTAGCGCTAGAGCAGTTCTTC. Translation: CASSLALEQFF.

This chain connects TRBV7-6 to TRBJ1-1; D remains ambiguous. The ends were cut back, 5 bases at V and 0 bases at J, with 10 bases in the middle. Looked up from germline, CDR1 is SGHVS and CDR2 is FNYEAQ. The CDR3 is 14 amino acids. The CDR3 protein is CASSAKNLNTEAFF. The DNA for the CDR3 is TGTGCCAGCAGCGCAAAGAACCTGAACACTGAAGCTTTCTTT.

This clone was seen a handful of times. The CDR3 sequence is CASSQEWIRDTQYF. As DNA, the CDR3 is TGTGCCAGCAGCCAAGAATGGATAAGGGATACGCAGTATTTT. The chain joins TRBV4-2 to TRBJ2-3; D not certain. The germline gives CDR1 LGHNA, CDR2 YNFKEQ. The CDR3 is 14 amino acids. The V and J ends lost 0 bases and 6 bases respectively, with 10 bases between them.

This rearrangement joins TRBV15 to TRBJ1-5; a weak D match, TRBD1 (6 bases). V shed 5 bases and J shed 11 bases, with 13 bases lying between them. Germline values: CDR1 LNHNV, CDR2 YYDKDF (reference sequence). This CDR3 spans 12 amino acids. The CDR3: CATSQGHTAQHF. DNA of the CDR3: TGTGCCACCAGCCAGGGACACACAGCCCAGCATTTT.

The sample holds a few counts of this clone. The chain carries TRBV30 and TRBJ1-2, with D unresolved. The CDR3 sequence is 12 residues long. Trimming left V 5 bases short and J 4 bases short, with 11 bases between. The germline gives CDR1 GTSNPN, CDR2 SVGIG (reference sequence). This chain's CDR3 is CAWGRGFYGYTF. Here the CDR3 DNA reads TGTGCCTGGGGACGAGGATTCTATGGCTACACCTTC.

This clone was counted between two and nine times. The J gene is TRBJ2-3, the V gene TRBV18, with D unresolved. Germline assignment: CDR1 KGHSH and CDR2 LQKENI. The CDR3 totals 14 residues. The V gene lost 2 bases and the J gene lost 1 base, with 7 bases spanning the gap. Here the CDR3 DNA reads TGTGCCAGCTCACCAGAGCATCGCACAGATACGCAGTATTTT. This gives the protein CASSPEHRTDTQYF.

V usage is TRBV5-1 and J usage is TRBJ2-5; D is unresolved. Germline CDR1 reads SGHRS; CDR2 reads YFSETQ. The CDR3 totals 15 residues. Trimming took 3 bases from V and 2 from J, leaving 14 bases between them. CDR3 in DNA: TGCGCCAGCAGCTCGTCCGGAGCGCCTCAAGAGACCCAGTACTTC. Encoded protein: CASSSSGAPQETQYF.

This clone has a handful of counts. This CDR3 reads CASTHNSGGGTDTQYF. As DNA, the CDR3 is TGTGCCAGTACCCATAACTCAGGGGGAGGCACAGATACGCAGTATTTT. The chain is built from TRBV19 and TRBJ2-3; 7 bases are shared with TRBD1. CDR3 length equals 16 residues. With V trimmed by 7 bases and J by 1 base, 11 bases remained unmatched. Germline V gene sequence: CDR1 LNHDA, CDR2 SQIVND (reference sequence).

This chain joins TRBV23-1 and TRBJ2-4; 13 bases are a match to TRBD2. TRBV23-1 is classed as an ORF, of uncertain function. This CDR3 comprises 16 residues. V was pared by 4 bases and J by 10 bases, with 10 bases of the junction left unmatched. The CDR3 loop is CASSPLGLAGDDIQYF. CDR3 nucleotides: TGCGCCAGCAGTCCGTTAGGACTAGCGGGAGACGATATTCAGTACTTC.

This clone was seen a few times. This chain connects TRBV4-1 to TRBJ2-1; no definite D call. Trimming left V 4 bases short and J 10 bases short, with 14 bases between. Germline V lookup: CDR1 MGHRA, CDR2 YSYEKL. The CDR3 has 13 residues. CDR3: CASSRPPSSEQFF. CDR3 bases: TGCGCCAGCAGCCGCCCACCTAGTTCCGAGCAGTTCTTC.

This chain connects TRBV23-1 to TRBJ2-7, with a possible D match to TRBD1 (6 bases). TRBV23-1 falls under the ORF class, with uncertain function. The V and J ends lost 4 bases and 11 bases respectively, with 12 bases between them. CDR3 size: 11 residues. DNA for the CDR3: TGCGCCAGCAGTCTCGGTAGGACAGAGTACGTC. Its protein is CASSLGRTEYV.

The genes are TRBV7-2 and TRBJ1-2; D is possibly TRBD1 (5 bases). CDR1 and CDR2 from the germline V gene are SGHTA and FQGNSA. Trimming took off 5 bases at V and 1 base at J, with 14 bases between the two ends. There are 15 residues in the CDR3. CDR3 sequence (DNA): TGTGCCAGCAGCCCGGGTACAGGACATAACTATGGCTACACCTTC. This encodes CASSPGTGHNYGYTF. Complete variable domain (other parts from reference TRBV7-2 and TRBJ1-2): GAGVSQSPSNKVTEKGKDVELRCDPISGHTALYWYRQSLGQGLEFLIYFQGNSAPDKSGLPSDRFSAERTGGSVSTLTIQRTQQEDSAVYLCASSPGTGHNYGYTFGSGTRLTVV.

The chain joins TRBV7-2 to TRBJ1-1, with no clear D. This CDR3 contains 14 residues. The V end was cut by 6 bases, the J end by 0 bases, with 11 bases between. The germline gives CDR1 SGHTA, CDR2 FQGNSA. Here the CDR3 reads CASSPRSVNTEAFF. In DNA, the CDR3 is TGTGCCAGCAGTCCTCGATCGGTGAACACTGAAGCTTTCTTT.

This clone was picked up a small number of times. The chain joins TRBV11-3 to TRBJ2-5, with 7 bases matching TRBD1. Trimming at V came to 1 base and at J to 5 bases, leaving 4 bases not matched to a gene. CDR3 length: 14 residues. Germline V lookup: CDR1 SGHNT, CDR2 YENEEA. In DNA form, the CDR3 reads TGTGCCAGCAGCTTAGGACAGGGCGGGGAGACCCAGTACTTC. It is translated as CASSLGQGGETQYF. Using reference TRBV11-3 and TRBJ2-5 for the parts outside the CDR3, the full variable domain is EAGVVQSPRYKIIEKKQPVAFWCNPISGHNTLYWYLQNLGQGPELLIRYENEEAVDDSQLPKDRFSAERLKGVDSTLKIQPAELGDSAVYLCASSLGQGGETQYFGPGTRLLVL.

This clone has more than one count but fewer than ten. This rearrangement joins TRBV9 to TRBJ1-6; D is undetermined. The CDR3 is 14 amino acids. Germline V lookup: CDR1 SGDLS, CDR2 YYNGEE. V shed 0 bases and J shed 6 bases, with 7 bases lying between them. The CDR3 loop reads CASSVDASNSPLHF. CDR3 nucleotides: TGTGCCAGCAGCGTAGATGCATCTAATTCACCCCTCCACTTT.

In nucleotides, the CDR3 is TGCGCCAGTACAGATTCTAACTATGGCTACACCTTC. Translation gives CASTDSNYGYTF. The chain carries TRBV5-1 and TRBJ1-2; D remains unclear. The CDR3 contains 12 residues. V was pared by 8 bases and J by 0 bases, with 8 bases between. Germline lookup yields CDR1 SGHRS and CDR2 YFSETQ.

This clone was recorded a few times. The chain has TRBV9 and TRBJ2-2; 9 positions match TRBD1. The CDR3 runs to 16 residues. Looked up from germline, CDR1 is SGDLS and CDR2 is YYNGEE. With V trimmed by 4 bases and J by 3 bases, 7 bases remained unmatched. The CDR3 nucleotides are TGTGCCAGCAGCTCCCGGGACAGGGTGGACACCGGGGAGCTGTTTTTT. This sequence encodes CASSSRDRVDTGELFF.

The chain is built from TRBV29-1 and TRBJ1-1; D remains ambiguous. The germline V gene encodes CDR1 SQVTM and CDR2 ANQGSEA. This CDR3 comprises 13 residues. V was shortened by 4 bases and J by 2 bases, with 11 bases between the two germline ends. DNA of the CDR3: TGCAGCGTTGGTCACAAACTAAACACTGAAGCTTTCTTT. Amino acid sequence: CSVGHKLNTEAFF.

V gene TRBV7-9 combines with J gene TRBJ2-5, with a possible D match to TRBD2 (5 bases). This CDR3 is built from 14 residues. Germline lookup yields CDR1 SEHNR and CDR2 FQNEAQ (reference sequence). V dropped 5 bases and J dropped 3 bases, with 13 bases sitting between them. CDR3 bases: TGTGCCAGCAGCATCGGACTCATGGAAGAGACCCAGTACTTC. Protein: CASSIGLMEETQYF.

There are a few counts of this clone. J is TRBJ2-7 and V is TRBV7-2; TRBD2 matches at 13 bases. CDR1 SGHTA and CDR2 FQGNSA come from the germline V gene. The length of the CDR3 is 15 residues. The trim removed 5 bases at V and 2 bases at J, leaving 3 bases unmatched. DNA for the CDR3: TGTGCCAGCAGCACAGGGACTAGCGGGGCCTACGAGCAGTACTTC. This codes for CASSTGTSGAYEQYF.

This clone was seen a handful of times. The CDR3 region has the DNA TGTGCCAGCAGCGTCAGTAGCGGTACTAGCACAGATACGCAGTATTTT. The encoded protein is CASSVSSGTSTDTQYF. This sequence joins TRBV9 and TRBJ2-3; D possibly corresponds to TRBD2 (6 bases). This CDR3 is built from 16 residues. Trimming took off 2 bases at V and 0 bases at J, with 13 bases between the two ends. Germline V lookup: CDR1 SGDLS, CDR2 YYNGEE.